The clone carrying this T cell receptor (beta chain) was counted a single time. Its specificity is unknown. The source of the sample is a study of cytomegalovirus exposure and HLA in healthy donors. Germline V gives CDR1 MNHNY, CDR2 SVGAGI (reference sequence). The CDR3 extends over 15 amino acids. V lost 7 bases and J lost 8; bases outside the gene matches: 7. The method was immunoSEQ multiplex PCR; TCRdb's version includes in-frame clones alone and lacks a portion of them. The sample comprises about 140,000 clones, 80% to 90% of which are singletons, and about 7.9% rests with the top ten. Overall study findings and caveats: The investigators catalogued some 160 TCR beta chains as cytomegalovirus-associated. Rarity held for most TCR sequences, but there were some public TCRs that occurred in many donors. Subsequent analysis showed first-cohort TCR clusters tending to co-occur in 120 or so validation repertoires.

The donors were part of the validation cohort of 120 subjects. That cohort was separate from the first cohort, which comprised under 750 subjects. The sequenced sample consisted of PBMCs. The TCR comes from a woman aged 18-30 years in good health and CMV-seropositive. V and J are TRBV6-6 and TRBJ2-1, with 14 bases matching TRBD2. The CDR3 coding sequence is TGTGCCAGCAACGGACTAGCGGGGGGCCGGGATGAGCAGTTCTTC. It translates to CASNGLAGGRDEQFF.